This is a list of T cell receptor beta chains from one sample in a study of PD-1 blockade in classical Hodgkin lymphoma. TCRdb's copy holds only in-frame clones and misses some; the assay was immunoSEQ multiplex PCR. The table has roughly 20,000 clones, approximately 90% seen once; the top ten hold 5%. The source material was CD8+ T cells from blood, sampled before the fourth cycle of nivolumab. These receptors came from a human donor with classical Hodgkin lymphoma. Each CDR3 is given with its conserved first and last residue. The order of the fields is D gene, V gene, CDR3 length, clone size, J gene, CDR3 DNA, CDR3 protein. A D gene is named only where the DNA matches it firmly. A row's size may be missing; if present it is once, few, many or a size class.

>TRBD2|TRBV27|18|NA|TRBJ2-3
TGTGCCAGCAGTTCCCCGTGGTACCGGGAGGGCCTGACAGATACGCAGTATTTT
CASSSPWYREGLTDTQYF
>NA|TRBV7-6|14|NA|TRBJ2-1
TGTGCCAGCAGCTTAGACGCAGGGAACGATGAGCAGTTCTTC
CASSLDAGNDEQFF
>NA|TRBV23-1|13|NA|TRBJ1-4
TGCGCCAGCTTCCAGAAAGCGGTGAAAAAACTGTTTTTT
CASFQKAVKKLFF
>NA|TRBV15|16|once|TRBJ2-5
TGTGCCACCAGCAGAGTCGGCCCAGGGGACGGGGGGACCCAGTACTTC
CATSRVGPGDGGTQYF
>NA|TRBV2|10|NA|TRBJ1-2
TGTGCCAGCCTTCACTTTGGCTACACCTTC
CASLHFGYTF
>TRBD2|TRBV18|16|NA|TRBJ2-1
TGTGCCAGCTCACCCTGGGGCGGGAGGGCCGAAAATGAGCAGTTCTTC
CASSPWGGRAENEQFF
>NA|TRBV7-8|13|NA|TRBJ2-7
TGTGCCAGCAGCCCGAGCCCCTCCTACGAGCAGTACTTC
CASSPSPSYEQYF
>TRBD2|TRBV10-1|14|NA|TRBJ2-3
TGCGCCAGCGCTCCGGGGGGGAGGGCAGATACGCAGTATTTT
CASAPGGRADTQYF
>NA|TRBV7-8|18|NA|TRBJ2-1
TGTGCCAGCAGCTTAGTTGGCTTTATGGCTAGGAGGTCGGATGAGCAGTTCTTC
CASSLVGFMARRSDEQFF
>NA|TRBV7-8|16|NA|TRBJ2-2
TGTGCCAGCAGCTTACTAGGGGAAGGGCCCACCGGGGAGCTGTTTTTT
CASSLLGEGPTGELFF
>TRBD1|TRBV30|15|NA|TRBJ2-2
TGTGCCTGTTTGACAGGGGGAAGAAAAACCGGGGAGCTGTTTTTT
CACLTGGRKTGELFF
>NA|TRBV27|15|NA|TRBJ1-2
TGTGCCAGCAGTTTGACTAAGCGGGAGATGGATGGCTACACCTTC
CASSLTKREMDGYTF
>TRBD2|TRBV25-1|16|once|TRBJ2-1
TGTGCCAGCAGTGACCCCACTAGCGGAAGATACAATGAGCAGTTCTTC
CASSDPTSGRYNEQFF
>TRBD1|TRBV5-6|15|NA|TRBJ2-1
TGTGCCAGCAGCTTGGGGGCAGGGGGCTACAATGAGCAGTTCTTC
CASSLGAGGYNEQFF
>NA|TRBV4-1|15|NA|TRBJ2-2
TGCGCCAGCAGCCAAGGGGAGGAGCGACCGGGGAAGCTGTTTTTT
CASSQGEERPGKLFF
>TRBD2|TRBV11-2|15|NA|TRBJ2-1
TGTGCCAGCAGCTTGAGCGGGATCTCCTACAATGAGCAGTTCTTC
CASSLSGISYNEQFF
>NA|TRBV19|13|NA|TRBJ1-2
TGTGCCAGTAGTATGTCGCCAGGGGCTGGCTACACCTTC
CASSMSPGAGYTF
>TRBD1|TRBV19|15|NA|TRBJ1-2
TGTGCCAGTAGTACCGCCGGGACAGGGATCTATGGCTACACCTTC
CASSTAGTGIYGYTF
>TRBD2|TRBV30|14|NA|TRBJ2-7
TGTGCCGGGAATAGCGGGATGAGCTCCTACGAGCAGTACTTC
CAGNSGMSSYEQYF
>NA|TRBV9|15|once|TRBJ2-1
TGTGCCAGCAGCGTAGGGGACACCTCCTACAATGAGCAGTTCTTC
CASSVGDTSYNEQFF
>TRBD2|TRBV29-1|15|NA|TRBJ2-3
TGCAGCGTTGATGGACTAGCTGTTGACACAGATACGCAGTATTTT
CSVDGLAVDTDTQYF
>TRBD1|TRBV7-9|18|NA|TRBJ1-5
TGTGCCAGCAGCTTGAGTTTTAGACAGGGTGGTAAGGATCAGCCCCAGCATTTT
CASSLSFRQGGKDQPQHF
>NA|TRBV27|14|NA|TRBJ2-7
TGTGCCAGCAGTTTAGGACGTATCTCCTACGAGCAGTACTTC
CASSLGRISYEQYF
>NA|TRBV2|15|NA|TRBJ2-6
TGTGCCAGCAACTCCCAGGGCTCTGGGGCCAACGTCCTGACTTTC
CASNSQGSGANVLTF
>NA|TRBV29-1|12|NA|TRBJ1-5
TGCAGCATAGCCAGGGACAATCAGCCCCAGCATTTT
CSIARDNQPQHF
>TRBD1|TRBV4-1|17|NA|TRBJ2-1
TGCGCCAGCAGCCAACTGGACCTGACAGGGGCCTACAATGAGCAGTTCTTC
CASSQLDLTGAYNEQFF
>NA|TRBV28|16|NA|TRBJ1-3
TGTGCCAGCAGCGCTGCGGGGGGCTACTCTGGAAACACCATATATTTT
CASSAAGGYSGNTIYF
>NA|TRBV27|12|NA|TRBJ2-3
TGTGCCAGTTGGAGAGGGTCAGATACGCAGTATTTT
CASWRGSDTQYF
>NA|TRBV6-5|16|NA|TRBJ2-7
TGTGCCAGCAGTTACGGATCAGGGCCCCTTTCCCACGAGCAGTACTTC
CASSYGSGPLSHEQYF
>NA|TRBV5-1|12|NA|TRBJ2-1
TGCGCCAGCAGCACACAGGGCGGTGAGCAGTTCTTC
CASSTQGGEQFF
>NA|TRBV19|15|NA|TRBJ2-7
TGTGCCACAAAGGAGGGGTCTAGCTCTACGGATGAGCAGTACTTC
CATKEGSSSTDEQYF
>TRBD2|TRBV6-1|16|NA|TRBJ2-5
TGTGCCAGCAGTGAGGCAGGCGGTCTAGCGGGCGAGACCCAGTACTTC
CASSEAGGLAGETQYF
>TRBD2|TRBV7-2|16|once|TRBJ2-1
TGTGCCAGCAGCTTTTATCGAACTAGCGGTTACAATGAGCAGTTCTTC
CASSFYRTSGYNEQFF
>TRBD1|TRBV29-1|13|NA|TRBJ2-1
TGCAGCGTTGGGGGACAGGGGAGGTATGAGCAGTTCTTC
CSVGGQGRYEQFF
>TRBD2|TRBV28|19|NA|TRBJ2-2
TGTGCCAGCAGTCAGTTAGACCTAACTAGCGGGAGCTATCCCGGGGAGCTGTTTTTT
CASSQLDLTSGSYPGELFF
>NA|TRBV2|14|once|TRBJ2-3
TGTGCCAGCAGCGCCGGGCAGGGTACAGATACGCAGTATTTT
CASSAGQGTDTQYF
>NA|TRBV28|12|NA|TRBJ2-7
TGTGCCAGCAGTTTGGCGGCCTACGAGCAGTACTTC
CASSLAAYEQYF
>NA|TRBV4-1|14|NA|TRBJ2-7
TGCGCCAGCAGCCAAGATCGTTCCGGTAGAGAGCAGTACTTC
CASSQDRSGREQYF
>NA|TRBV7-9|12|once|TRBJ2-7
TGTGCCAGCAGCCCCGACCCTTACGAGCAGTACTTC
CASSPDPYEQYF
>NA|TRBV11-2|16|NA|TRBJ2-7
TGTGCCAGCAGCTCCTCCGACTACAGCGCTACGGAAGAGCAGTACTTC
CASSSSDYSATEEQYF
>NA|TRBV11-2|14|once|TRBJ2-5
TGTGCCAGCAGCTCTTCGGCTCACGCGAAGACCCAGTACTTC
CASSSSAHAKTQYF
>TRBD1|TRBV5-1|15|NA|TRBJ1-4
TGCGCCAGCAGAGTCACACAGGGGCGGAATGAAAAACTGTTTTTT
CASRVTQGRNEKLFF
>TRBD1|TRBV6-5|14|NA|TRBJ1-5
TGTGCCAGCAGAGCCGGGACAGGGGAACAGCCCCAGCATTTT
CASRAGTGEQPQHF
>TRBD1|TRBV29-1|15|NA|TRBJ2-7
TGCAGCGTCATGGGACAGGTGAAAAGCTCCTACGAGCAGTACTTC
CSVMGQVKSSYEQYF
>NA|TRBV11-2|15|NA|TRBJ2-3
TGTGCCAGCAGCTTCGAGTTAACCGGCACAGATACGCAGTATTTT
CASSFELTGTDTQYF
>NA|TRBV9|16|NA|TRBJ2-6
TGTGCCAGCTATGCCAGGGGAGACTCTGGGGCCAACGTCCTGACTTTC
CASYARGDSGANVLTF
>TRBD2|TRBV28|13|NA|TRBJ2-5
TGTGCCAGTATACTAGCGAGCGGAGAGACCCAGTACTTC
CASILASGETQYF
>NA|TRBV19|13|NA|TRBJ2-1
TGTGCCAGCAGCCCGGGGCCCTACAATGAGCAGTTCTTC
CASSPGPYNEQFF
>TRBD1|TRBV29-1|15|NA|TRBJ1-2
TGCAGCGTTGTTGGCAGGAGGGGGCTGGCCTATGGCTACACCTTC
CSVVGRRGLAYGYTF
>NA|TRBV10-1|13|NA|TRBJ2-7
TGCGCCAGCAGTGAGGTACCAAACTACGAGCAGTACTTC
CASSEVPNYEQYF
>NA|TRBV28|15|NA|TRBJ2-2
TGTGCCAGCAGTTTACGGGAGATCCGCACCGGGGAGCTGTTTTTT
CASSLREIRTGELFF
>NA|TRBV5-8|13|NA|TRBJ2-1
TGTGCCAGCAGCTTGGTAGGGTACAATGAGCAGTTCTTC
CASSLVGYNEQFF
>NA|TRBV7-8|15|NA|TRBJ2-7
TGTGCCAGCAGCTTAGGTGAGGCACCCACCTACGAGCAGTACTTC
CASSLGEAPTYEQYF
>TRBD2|TRBV9|16|NA|TRBJ2-5
TGTGCCAGCAGCTTGCGGACTAGCGGGTCGGGAGAGACCCAGTACTTC
CASSLRTSGSGETQYF
>NA|TRBV28|16|NA|TRBJ2-7
TGTGCCAGCAGTTTATCCCCGGGACTGGCAACCTACGAGCAGTACTTC
CASSLSPGLATYEQYF
>NA|TRBV13|15|once|TRBJ1-1
TGTGCCAGCAGCTCCCGGGCCGGTGGGGACACTGAAGCTTTCTTT
CASSSRAGGDTEAFF
>NA|TRBV6-6|14|NA|TRBJ2-2
TGTGCCAGCAGTTCTCCCCGGACGTTCGGGGAGCTGTTTTTT
CASSSPRTFGELFF
>NA|TRBV7-9|15|NA|TRBJ2-7
TGTGCCAGCAGCGCGGGGGGGGACAGGATCTACGAGCAGTACTTC
CASSAGGDRIYEQYF
>NA|TRBV19|15|NA|TRBJ1-1
TGTGCCAGTAGTATGGGGGGGGATGCGAACACTGAAGCTTTCTTT
CASSMGGDANTEAFF